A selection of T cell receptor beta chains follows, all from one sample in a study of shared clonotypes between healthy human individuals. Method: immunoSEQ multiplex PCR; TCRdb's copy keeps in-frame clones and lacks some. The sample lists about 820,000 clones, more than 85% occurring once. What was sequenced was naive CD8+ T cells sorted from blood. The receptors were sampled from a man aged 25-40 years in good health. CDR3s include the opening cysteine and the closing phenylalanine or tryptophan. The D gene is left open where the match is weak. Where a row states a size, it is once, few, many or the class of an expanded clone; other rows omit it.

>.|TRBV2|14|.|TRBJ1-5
CASSEWSENQPQHF
TGTGCCAGCAGTGAATGGTCGGAGAATCAGCCCCAGCATTTT
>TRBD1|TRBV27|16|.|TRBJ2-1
CASSSRWTGSDNEQFF
TGTGCCAGCAGTTCGCGATGGACAGGGTCGGACAATGAGCAGTTCTTC
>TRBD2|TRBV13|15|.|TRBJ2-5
CASSDHQSGRETQYF
TGTGCCAGCAGCGACCACCAAAGCGGGAGAGAGACCCAGTACTTC
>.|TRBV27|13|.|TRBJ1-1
CASSPIMNTEAFF
TGTGCCAGCAGTCCCATCATGAACACTGAAGCTTTCTTT
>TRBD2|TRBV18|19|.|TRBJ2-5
CASSSGLAGGPHPKETQYF
TGTGCCAGCTCCTCCGGACTAGCGGGAGGGCCGCACCCAAAAGAGACCCAGTACTTC
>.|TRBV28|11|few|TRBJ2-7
CASGSHYEQYF
TGTGCCAGCGGGAGTCACTACGAGCAGTACTTC
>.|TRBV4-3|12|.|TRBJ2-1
CASSRGYNEQFF
TGCGCCAGCAGCCGGGGCTACAATGAGCAGTTCTTC
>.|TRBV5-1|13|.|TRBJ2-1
CASSPQDYNEQFF
TGCGCCAGCAGCCCACAGGACTACAATGAGCAGTTCTTC
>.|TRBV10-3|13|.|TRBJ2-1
CAIKLLGNNEQFF
TGTGCCATCAAACTTCTGGGAAACAATGAGCAGTTCTTC
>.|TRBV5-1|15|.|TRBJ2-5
CASSLVAGSKETQYF
TGCGCCAGCAGCTTGGTCGCAGGGAGTAAAGAGACCCAGTACTTC
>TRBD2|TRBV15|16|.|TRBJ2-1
CATSTGTSDPNNEQFF
TGTGCCACCAGCACCGGAACTAGCGACCCAAACAATGAGCAGTTCTTC
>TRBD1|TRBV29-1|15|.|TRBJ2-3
CSVDGQGIGTDTQYF
TGCAGCGTTGACGGACAGGGGATAGGTACAGATACGCAGTATTTT
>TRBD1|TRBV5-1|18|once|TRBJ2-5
CASSLSGTGGYFQETQYF
TGCGCCAGCAGCTTGTCCGGGACAGGGGGATACTTCCAAGAGACCCAGTACTTC
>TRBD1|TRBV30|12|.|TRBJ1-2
CACPGQAGGYTF
TGTGCCTGTCCGGGACAGGCGGGGGGCTACACCTTC
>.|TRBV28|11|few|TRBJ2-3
CASSSFGTQYF
TGTGCCAGCAGTTCTTTTGGTACGCAGTATTTT
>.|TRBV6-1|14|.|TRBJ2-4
CASSEGGPQNIQYF
TGTGCCAGCAGTGAGGGGGGGCCGCAAAACATTCAGTACTTC
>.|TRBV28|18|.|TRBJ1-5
CASTDIGTADYSNQPQHF
TGTGCCAGCACCGATATCGGGACCGCCGATTATAGCAATCAGCCCCAGCATTTT
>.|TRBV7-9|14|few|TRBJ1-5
CASSPTVGNQPQHF
TGTGCCAGCAGCCCGACCGTGGGCAATCAGCCCCAGCATTTT
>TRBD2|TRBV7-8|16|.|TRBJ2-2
CASSLVRLAGAGELFF
TGTGCCAGCAGCTTAGTACGCTTGGCGGGAGCCGGGGAGCTGTTTTTT
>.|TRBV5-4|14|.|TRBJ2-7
CASSDSSFSYEQYF
TGTGCCAGCAGCGACTCCAGTTTCTCCTACGAGCAGTACTTC
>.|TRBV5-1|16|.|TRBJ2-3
CASSSPGTQHTDTQYF
TGCGCCAGCAGCAGCCCCGGGACTCAACACACAGATACGCAGTATTTT
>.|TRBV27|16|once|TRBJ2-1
CASSSPLRGSYNEQFF
TGTGCCAGCAGTTCCCCCCTGAGGGGGTCGTACAATGAGCAGTTCTTC
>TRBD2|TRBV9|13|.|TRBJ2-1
CASSTRLAREQFF
TGTGCCAGCAGCACGAGACTAGCTCGGGAGCAGTTCTTC
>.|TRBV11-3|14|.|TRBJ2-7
CASSPQGDSYEQYF
TGTGCCAGCAGCCCCCAGGGAGACTCCTACGAGCAGTACTTC
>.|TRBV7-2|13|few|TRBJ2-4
CASSLDARSIQYF
TGTGCCAGCAGCTTAGACGCTAGATCCATTCAGTACTTC
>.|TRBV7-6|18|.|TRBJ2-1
CASSLVVGVAGEDNEQFF
TGTGCCAGCAGCTTAGTTGTGGGTGTGGCCGGGGAAGACAATGAGCAGTTCTTC
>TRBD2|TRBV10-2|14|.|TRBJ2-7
CAVRTSGSSYEQYF
TGCGCCGTACGGACTAGCGGGAGTAGCTACGAGCAGTACTTC
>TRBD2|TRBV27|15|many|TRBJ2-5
CASSTSGTTGETQYF
TGTGCCAGCAGTACTAGCGGGACGACTGGGGAGACCCAGTACTTC
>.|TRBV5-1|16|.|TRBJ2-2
CASSLVPLTGTGELFF
TGCGCCAGCAGCTTGGTTCCGTTGACTGGCACCGGGGAGCTGTTTTTT
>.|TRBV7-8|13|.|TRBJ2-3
CASRLIAGDTQYF
TGTGCCAGCAGACTAATCGCCGGAGATACGCAGTATTTT
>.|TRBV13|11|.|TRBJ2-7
CASSLSGEQYF
TGTGCCAGCAGCTTAAGTGGCGAGCAGTACTTC
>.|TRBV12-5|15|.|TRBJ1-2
CASGPPAGAPYGYTF
TGTGCTAGTGGTCCGCCCGCGGGGGCCCCCTATGGCTACACCTTC
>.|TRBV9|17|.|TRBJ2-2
CASSVATVGVDTGELFF
TGTGCCAGCAGCGTAGCTACAGTAGGGGTAGACACCGGGGAGCTGTTTTTT
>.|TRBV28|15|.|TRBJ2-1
CASSPRAYGFNEQFF
TGTGCCAGCAGTCCGAGGGCCTATGGTTTCAATGAGCAGTTCTTC
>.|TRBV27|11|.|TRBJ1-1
CASRAGFEAFF
TGTGCCAGCAGGGCAGGCTTTGAAGCTTTCTTT
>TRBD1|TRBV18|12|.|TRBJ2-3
CASSTGMDTQYF
TGTGCCAGCTCGACAGGGATGGATACGCAGTATTTT
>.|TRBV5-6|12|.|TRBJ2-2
CASSQGSRELFF
TGTGCCAGCAGCCAGGGGTCCCGGGAGCTGTTTTTT